This T cell receptor beta chain originates from a study of STAT5B mutations in CD4+ large granular lymphocyte leukemia. Some clones are missing from TCRdb's copy, which holds only in-frame ones; the method was immunoSEQ multiplex PCR. Seen here are over 25,000 clones, 80% to 85% observed once, and the top ten hold 0.25% to 0.35%. In regard to this clone: Its matching antigen is unknown.

Controls came from buffy coats of healthy blood donors. Study-level findings and limits: No patients shared main leukemic clonotypes, though less than 30% appeared at low frequency elsewhere.

The sequencing sample was made of CD4+ T cells from blood buffy coats. The clonotype comes from a human donor in good health.

The CDR3 is CASSPRTGRAEAFF. In nucleotides, the CDR3 is TGTGCCAGCAGCCCCCGGACAGGGAGAGCTGAAGCTTTCTTT. J is TRBJ1-1 and V is TRBV7-2, with 8 bases identical to TRBD1. CDR3 length: 14 residues. V was clipped by 5 bases and J by 6 bases; unmatched bases: 8. Germline loops: CDR1 SGHTA, CDR2 FQGNSA.